A selection of T cell receptor beta chains follows, all from one sample in a study of regulatory T cells in long-lasting Graves disease. MiXCR, applied by TCRdb to the multiplex PCR reads, yields one record per CDR3 protein. The sample lists about 470,000 distinct CDR3 sequences, 14% to 15% occurring once. The same data also went into a second study, on T cells in Graves' hyperthyroidism and ophthalmopathy.

Sequenced here: peripheral blood mononuclear cells (PBMCs), sampled at new diagnosis, from a patient treated with antithyroid drugs. These receptors originate from a woman aged 25-40 years with Graves disease. The CDR3 runs from the conserved cysteine through the conserved F or W. A D gene is named only where the DNA matches it firmly. Clone size is not always given. Where it is, it says once, few, many or a class for expanded clones.

size: many; V: TRBV4-1; D: TRBD2; J: TRBJ2-1; CDR3: CASSQLAGGYDEQFF; DNA: TGCGCCAGCAGCCAGCTAGCGGGAGGTTATGATGAGCAGTTCTTC
size: few; V: TRBV5-6; D: TRBD1; J: TRBJ1-2; CDR3: CASSLGQGLGYGYTF; DNA: TGTGCCAGCAGCTTGGGACAGGGGTTGGGCTATGGCTACACCTTC
size: many; V: TRBV28; D: NA; J: TRBJ1-2; CDR3: CASRSGFYGYTF; DNA: TGTGCCAGCAGGTCAGGTTTCTATGGCTACACCTTC
size: many; V: TRBV13; D: NA; J: TRBJ2-7; CDR3: CASSHGRETYEQYF; DNA: TGTGCCAGCAGCCACGGACGGGAGACCTACGAGCAGTACTTC
size: many; V: TRBV20-1; D: TRBD1; J: TRBJ1-2; CDR3: CSARDSSNYGYTF; DNA: TGCAGTGCCCGGGACAGCTCTAACTATGGCTACACCTTC
size: few; V: TRBV27; D: NA; J: TRBJ2-1; CDR3: CASSSRAGPEQFF; DNA: TGTGCCAGCAGTTCAAGAGCGGGTCCTGAGCAGTTCTTC
size: NA; V: TRBV29-1; D: NA; J: TRBJ1-2; CDR3: CSVRRDYGYTF; DNA: TGCAGCGTCCGGAGGGACTATGGCTACACCTTC
size: many; V: TRBV7-8; D: NA; J: TRBJ2-1; CDR3: CASTTRGGSYNEQFF; DNA: TGTGCCAGCACCACGAGGGGGGGATCTTACAATGAGCAGTTCTTC
size: many; V: TRBV7-9; D: NA; J: TRBJ1-2; CDR3: CASSPDSTNYGYTF; DNA: TGTGCCAGCAGCCCGGACAGCACTAACTATGGCTACACCTTC
size: few; V: TRBV29-1; D: NA; J: TRBJ2-7; CDR3: CSVGLPNDYEQYF; DNA: TGCAGCGTGGGACTTCCAAACGACTACGAGCAGTACTTC
size: few; V: TRBV7-3; D: TRBD2; J: TRBJ2-5; CDR3: CAGSSTAGGFQETQYF; DNA: TGTGCCGGCAGCTCTACGGCGGGAGGGTTCCAAGAGACCCAGTACTTC
size: many; V: TRBV18; D: NA; J: TRBJ1-1; CDR3: CASSPGETENTEAFF; DNA: TGTGCCAGCTCACCAGGGGAGACAGAGAACACTGAAGCTTTCTTT
size: few; V: TRBV7-7; D: TRBD2; J: TRBJ2-5; CDR3: CASSVGLGVMETQYF; DNA: TGTGCCAGCAGCGTCGGACTAGGAGTGATGGAGACCCAGTACTTC
size: NA; V: TRBV7-9; D: TRBD2; J: TRBJ2-1; CDR3: CASSPSGTRGNEQFF; DNA: TGTGCCAGCAGCCCCTCCGGGACTAGGGGGAATGAGCAGTTCTTC
size: many; V: TRBV30; D: TRBD1; J: TRBJ1-1; CDR3: CAWSRSGGVWNTEVFF; DNA: TGTGCCTGGAGTCGCTCAGGGGGCGTGTGGAACACTGAAGTTTTCTTT
size: many; V: TRBV30; D: TRBD2; J: TRBJ2-7; CDR3: CAWSLGTSGTYEQYF; DNA: TGTGCCTGGAGTCTAGGGACTAGCGGAACCTACGAGCAGTACTTC
size: NA; V: TRBV29-1; D: TRBD2; J: TRBJ2-1; CDR3: CSARTSGEQFF; DNA: TGCAGCGCCCGGACTAGCGGTGAGCAGTTCTTC
size: few; V: TRBV5-4; D: NA; J: TRBJ2-2; CDR3: CASSLAWASGELFF; DNA: TGTGCCAGCAGCTTGGCGTGGGCCAGCGGGGAGCTGTTTTTT
size: few; V: TRBV25-1; D: NA; J: TRBJ1-6; CDR3: CASSESRRYNSPLHF; DNA: TGTGCCAGCAGTGAATCCAGAAGGTATAATTCACCCCTCCACTTT
size: many; V: TRBV3-1; D: TRBD2; J: TRBJ2-7; CDR3: CASSQLTSGSWYEQYF; DNA: TGTGCCAGCAGCCAACTTACTAGCGGGAGCTGGTACGAGCAGTACTTC
size: many; V: TRBV4-1; D: TRBD2; J: TRBJ2-5; CDR3: CASSQAWLLATQETQYF; DNA: TGCGCCAGCAGCCAAGCCTGGTTACTAGCGACCCAAGAGACCCAGTACTTC
size: many; V: TRBV2; D: TRBD1; J: TRBJ1-6; CDR3: CASSGVGQGRSPLHF; DNA: TGTGCCAGCAGTGGAGTGGGACAGGGACGTTCACCCCTCCACTTT
size: few; V: TRBV11-1; D: NA; J: TRBJ1-2; CDR3: CASSRTDSAYGYTF; DNA: TGTGCCAGCAGCCGGACGGACAGCGCCTATGGCTACACCTTC
size: many; V: TRBV28; D: TRBD2; J: TRBJ2-3; CDR3: CASSSTSGSGDTQYF; DNA: TGTGCCAGCAGTTCGACTAGCGGGAGTGGTGATACGCAGTATTTT
size: many; V: TRBV28; D: NA; J: TRBJ2-2; CDR3: CASSTSRARELFF; DNA: TGTGCCAGCAGTACCTCCAGGGCCAGGGAGCTGTTTTTT
size: few; V: TRBV6-1; D: TRBD1; J: TRBJ1-6; CDR3: CASSEGTGGNSPLHF; DNA: TGTGCCAGCAGTGAAGGGACAGGGGGTAATTCACCCCTCCACTTT
size: NA; V: TRBV20-1; D: TRBD2; J: TRBJ2-3; CDR3: CSASFSGRDTDTQYF; DNA: TGCAGTGCATCCTTTAGCGGGAGGGACACAGATACGCAGTATTTT
size: many; V: TRBV7-2; D: NA; J: TRBJ2-5; CDR3: CASSVWRAPQETQYF; DNA: TGTGCCAGCAGCGTGTGGCGGGCTCCCCAAGAGACCCAGTACTTC
size: many; V: TRBV14; D: TRBD2; J: TRBJ2-1; CDR3: CASSQGTSGVTYNEQFF; DNA: TGTGCCAGCAGCCAAGGGACTAGCGGGGTTACCTACAATGAGCAGTTCTTC
size: NA; V: TRBV4-1; D: TRBD2; J: TRBJ2-1; CDR3: CASSQDTGLAGSKGEQFF; DNA: TGCGCCAGCAGCCAAGATACGGGATTAGCGGGAAGCAAGGGTGAGCAGTTCTTC
size: many; V: TRBV28; D: NA; J: TRBJ2-2; CDR3: CASSLGDGTENTGELFF; DNA: TGTGCCAGCAGTTTAGGGGACGGTACGGAGAACACCGGGGAGCTGTTTTTT
size: few; V: TRBV12-3/TRBV12-4; D: NA; J: TRBJ1-6; CDR3: CASSLYSTNSPLHF; DNA: TGTGCCAGCAGTTTATACAGCACTAATTCACCCCTCCACTTT
size: NA; V: TRBV6-1; D: TRBD1; J: TRBJ1-2; CDR3: CASRIGQGVYGYTF; DNA: TGTGCCAGCAGGATTGGACAGGGGGTATACGGCTACACCTTC
size: many; V: TRBV18; D: TRBD1; J: TRBJ2-7; CDR3: CASSTGQSSYEQYF; DNA: TGTGCCAGCTCAACGGGACAGAGCTCCTACGAGCAGTACTTC